This note documents a single TCR beta chain sequence. Its antigen is still unknown. Sequenced by immunoSEQ multiplex PCR; TCRdb stores in-frame clones only, minus some. The sample includes over 2,000,000 clones, approximately 92% seen only once; the top ten take about 1.6%. In the naive CD8 group, cells lacked CD45RO and were positively selected for CCR7, so terminally differentiated effector memory CD45RA+ cells were left out. Participating donors were healthy, HIV-negative adults free of recent acute infections or vaccinations. The V gene lost 3 bases and the J gene lost 1 base, with 13 bases spanning the gap. The CDR3 is made up of 15 amino acids. Per the germline V gene, CDR1 is LNHNV and CDR2 is YYDKDF (reference sequence). These data belong to a study of shared clonotypes between healthy human individuals. Looking at the study overall: Plates per donor: three CD4 naive, three CD4 memory, two CD8 naive, one CD8 memory.

Findings and caveats of the study: Depth was large, yet rarefaction showed that sorted-subset sequencing was incomplete. Clonotypes which were not shared had lower generation probabilities than clonotypes that all four donors shared.

This chain links TRBV15 with TRBJ2-7, with D tentatively TRBD1 or TRBD2 (5 bases each). The sequenced sample consisted of naive CD8+ T cells from PBMCs. The TCR was taken from a man aged 18 to 30 in good health. Some clones in this sample may be carry-over from other donors' samples. The DNA for the CDR3 is TGTGCCACCAGCAGCGACCGGGACGGATCCTACGAGCAGTACTTC. Its translation: CATSSDRDGSYEQYF.